This TCR beta chain was identified during a study of T cells in Graves' hyperthyroidism and ophthalmopathy. General study results and limits: The model identified upcoming ophthalmopathy a median approximately six months ahead of onset.

Calling Graves' hyperthyroidism stable meant ophthalmopathy did not progress within 18 months. The V gene's germline CDR1 is DFQATT and CDR2 SNEGSKA (reference sequence). The CDR3 covers 11 residues. V was cut by 8 bases and J by 2 bases, with 10 bases left in between. RNA transcripts served as the template for amplifying TCR beta CDR3 regions. In the first-round RT-PCR of the TCR CDR3, the HTBI primer set was used. Each CDR3 protein is one row after TCRdb ran MiXCR on the multiplex PCR reads. The table includes some 620,000 distinct CDR3 sequences, roughly 17% detected once. As concerns this clonotype: Antigen unknown.

This sequence was found in a woman in her twenties or thirties with Graves' hyperthyroidism. Sequencing was performed on blood. This chain joins TRBV20-1 and TRBJ2-7, with D perhaps TRBD2 (6 bases). DNA of the CDR3: TGCAGTCCTGGCGGGACCTACGAGCAGTACTTC. Amino acid sequence: CSPGGTYEQYF.